The TCR beta chain under discussion was sequenced for a study of blood T cells in healthy people across ages. Per germline, CDR1 DFQATT and CDR2 SNEGSKA (reference sequence). The V segment lost 4 bases and the J segment 7 bases; nucleotides outside the gene matches: 9. This CDR3 is 14 amino acids long. This clonotype was counted only a few times. The second PCR ran about 6 to 12 cycles with a sample-barcoded 5' primer and J-beta primers. Each CDR3 protein gets one entry after TCRdb re-called the 5' RACE reads with MiXCR. The repertoire holds approximately 350,000 distinct CDR3 sequences, with roughly half as singletons.

The sequence derives from a man aged 55 to 70 in good health. The V gene is TRBV20-1, the J gene TRBJ2-1, with 8 bases that match TRBD1. What was sequenced was blood. This CDR3 reads CSATTMQGANEQFF. In nucleotides, the CDR3 is TGCAGTGCTACCACGATGCAGGGGGCGAATGAGCAGTTCTTC.